What follows is one T cell receptor beta chain and its context. This entry is derived from a study of T-cell memory formation after mild COVID-19. V dropped 0 bases and J dropped 5; count of bases not matched to a gene: 7. The CDR3 loop spans 16 amino acids. Germline V gene lookup returns CDR1 MNHEY and CDR2 SVGAGI. TCRdb re-derived calls from the 5' RACE reads in MiXCR, one entry per CDR3 protein. The sample consists of approximately 410,000 distinct CDR3 sequences, around 22% of them appearing once. The sequencing sample was made of PBMCs or a T cell subset sorted from them (not recorded which). This TCR was sampled from an adult woman who had mild COVID-19 (a few samples of this study predate the infection). Cell type and time point are not known. This rearrangement joins TRBV6-5 to TRBJ2-3; 8 positions agree with TRBD1. The CDR3 reads CASSYSGRGRQDTQYF. The CDR3 bases are TGTGCCAGCAGTTACTCCGGCAGGGGGCGTCAAGATACGCAGTATTTT.